These T cell receptor beta chains were read from a single sample in a study of post-analysis software for immune sequencing data. TCRdb re-called the PCR reads through MiXCR, storing one row per CDR3 protein. The sample shows about half a million distinct CDR3 sequences, around 40% of them seen only once. Material for sequencing was blood. All receptors come from a girl aged 10 to 17 with multiple sclerosis. Each CDR3 is given with its conserved first and last residue. The order of the fields is V gene, clone size, J gene, D gene, CDR3 DNA, CDR3 protein. A D gene is named only where the DNA matches it firmly. Some rows mark clone size as missing; the rest say once, few, many or name a class of expanded clone.

V: TRBV12-3/TRBV12-4
size: NA
J: TRBJ2-5
D: NA
DNA: TGTGCCAGCAGTTTAGGGTATGGCGGAAGGATGCAAGAGACCCAGTACTTC
CDR3: CASSLGYGGRMQETQYF

V: TRBV5-1
size: many
J: TRBJ2-7
D: TRBD1
DNA: TGCGCCAGCAGCCGGGGACAGGGTCCTAACGAGCAGTACTTC
CDR3: CASSRGQGPNEQYF

V: TRBV6-5
size: NA
J: TRBJ1-1
D: NA
DNA: TGTGCCAGCACTGTGACATCGGGCAGGATGAACACTGAAGCTTTCTTT
CDR3: CASTVTSGRMNTEAFF

V: TRBV7-2
size: NA
J: TRBJ1-3
D: NA
DNA: TGTGCCAGCAGTCCAGGATGGTCTGGAAACACCATATATTTT
CDR3: CASSPGWSGNTIYF

V: TRBV4-2
size: NA
J: TRBJ2-7
D: TRBD2
DNA: TGTGCCAGCAGCCAAGATGCGGGGGGGGCCTACGAGCAGTACTTC
CDR3: CASSQDAGGAYEQYF

V: TRBV7-2
size: NA
J: TRBJ1-1
D: NA
DNA: TGTGCCAGCAGCTTAGTGGAGGGGAGTGAAGCTTTCTTT
CDR3: CASSLVEGSEAFF

V: TRBV5-1
size: NA
J: TRBJ1-5
D: TRBD1
DNA: TGCACCAGCAGCCCGGACAGGAATCAGCCCCAGCATTTT
CDR3: CTSSPDRNQPQHF

V: TRBV5-1
size: NA
J: TRBJ1-4
D: NA
DNA: TGCGCCAGCAGCTTGTGGACAGCCTTTAATGAAAAACTGTTTTTT
CDR3: CASSLWTAFNEKLFF

V: TRBV13
size: NA
J: TRBJ1-5
D: TRBD1
DNA: TGTGCCAGCAGCAGGGGGACAGGGAACAATCAGCCCCAGCATTTT
CDR3: CASSRGTGNNQPQHF

V: TRBV5-1
size: NA
J: TRBJ2-5
D: NA
DNA: TGCGCCAGCAGCTTGGGGTTGCTAGCCCTCCTGTACCAAGAGACCCAGTACTTC
CDR3: CASSLGLLALLYQETQYF

V: TRBV27
size: NA
J: TRBJ1-2
D: NA
DNA: TGTGCCAGCAGTTTATCCCAGCCCCTGACACGCCTGGGGCCTAACTATGGCTACACCTTC
CDR3: CASSLSQPLTRLGPNYGYTF

V: TRBV7-2
size: few
J: TRBJ2-7
D: NA
DNA: TGTGCCAGCTCCTCGTGGGGGCCCTCCTACGAGCAGTACTTC
CDR3: CASSSWGPSYEQYF

V: TRBV5-1
size: few
J: TRBJ2-1
D: TRBD2
DNA: TGCGCCAGCAGCGGGGGGACTAGCGGGATTCCCTACAATGAGCAGTTCTTC
CDR3: CASSGGTSGIPYNEQFF

V: TRBV6-1
size: NA
J: TRBJ2-1
D: NA
DNA: TGTGCCAGCAGTGAGGCCACCTACAATGAGCAGTTCTTC
CDR3: CASSEATYNEQFF

V: TRBV6-5
size: few
J: TRBJ2-6
D: NA
DNA: TGTGCCAGGACTGGGGCCAACGTCCTGACTTTC
CDR3: CARTGANVLTF

V: TRBV5-1
size: NA
J: TRBJ2-7
D: TRBD2
DNA: TGCGCCAGCAGCTTGGCCGGGACTAGCGGGAGGGCTAACTACGAGCAGTACTTC
CDR3: CASSLAGTSGRANYEQYF

V: TRBV4-1
size: few
J: TRBJ1-2
D: NA
DNA: TGCGCCAGCAGCCAAGGCCACGAACTCCTGGCGGTAGATGGCTACACCTTC
CDR3: CASSQGHELLAVDGYTF

V: TRBV10-3
size: NA
J: TRBJ2-1
D: NA
DNA: TGTGCCATCAGTGAAGGGGGGGAGGCCCACTACAATGAGCAGTTCTTC
CDR3: CAISEGGEAHYNEQFF

V: TRBV29-1
size: NA
J: TRBJ2-1
D: NA
DNA: TGCAGCGCCAAACCAAGGGGAGACAATGAGCAGTTCTTC
CDR3: CSAKPRGDNEQFF

V: TRBV20-1
size: NA
J: TRBJ2-5
D: NA
DNA: TGCAGTGCTAGAGATATAAGCAGCGGCCAAGGGACCCAGTACTTC
CDR3: CSARDISSGQGTQYF

V: TRBV15
size: few
J: TRBJ2-5
D: NA
DNA: TGTGCCACCAGCAGAGATGGCTCCATGAGGGAGACCCAGTACTTC
CDR3: CATSRDGSMRETQYF

V: TRBV20-1
size: NA
J: TRBJ2-1
D: NA
DNA: TGCAGTGCCTCTCCTGAGATCGACAATGAGCAGTTCTTC
CDR3: CSASPEIDNEQFF

V: TRBV3-1
size: few
J: TRBJ2-7
D: TRBD2
DNA: TGTGCCAGCAGCGGACTAGCGGGAGGGGTACACGAGCAGTACTTC
CDR3: CASSGLAGGVHEQYF

V: TRBV3-1
size: NA
J: TRBJ2-5
D: NA
DNA: TGTGCCAGCAGCCAAGGCTCTAATAGTTTACCGCAGACCCAGTACTTC
CDR3: CASSQGSNSLPQTQYF

V: TRBV5-1
size: few
J: TRBJ2-7
D: NA
DNA: TGCGCCAGCAGCTTGGAGGCCGGGACACGCTACGAGCAGTACTTC
CDR3: CASSLEAGTRYEQYF

V: TRBV7-2
size: few
J: TRBJ2-1
D: TRBD1
DNA: TGTGCCAGCAGCCGTGGACAGGCGCAGTTCTTC
CDR3: CASSRGQAQFF

V: TRBV12-3/TRBV12-4
size: NA
J: TRBJ2-1
D: TRBD2
DNA: TGTGCCAGCACAATAGCGGGAGTGATATGGAATGAGCAGTTCTTC
CDR3: CASTIAGVIWNEQFF

V: TRBV28
size: NA
J: TRBJ2-4
D: TRBD2
DNA: TGTGCCAGCAGTTTCATTTGGGGCCTAGCGGGCAAAAACATTCAGTACTTC
CDR3: CASSFIWGLAGKNIQYF

V: TRBV28
size: NA
J: TRBJ2-7
D: TRBD1
DNA: TGTGCCAGCAGTGAGAGGTCGGGACAGGTTGCGCAGTACTTC
CDR3: CASSERSGQVAQYF

V: TRBV6-6
size: few
J: TRBJ1-1
D: NA
DNA: TGTGCCACTAAGGGATTCATGAACACTGAAGCTTTCTTT
CDR3: CATKGFMNTEAFF